The clone carrying this T cell receptor beta chain was counted once. The V gene's germline CDR1 is SEHNR and CDR2 FQNEAQ (reference sequence). The length of the CDR3 is 15 residues. Trimming at V came to 1 base and at J to 5 bases, leaving 4 bases not matched to a gene. The source of the sample is a study of blood T cell repertoires in COVID-19. Measured with immunoSEQ multiplex PCR; TCRdb has only the in-frame clones, and not every one. This table holds about 160,000 clones, approximately 82% found once. Donors of Cohort 3 who recovered were those that had two negative PCRs, clearance, or symptom resolution.

The chain recombines TRBV7-9 with TRBJ1-4, with TRBD1 matching 7 bases. This TCR came from a woman aged 45-59 years who had recovered from COVID-19. The specimen sequenced was PBMCs or T cells enriched from blood (not recorded which). CDR3 in amino acids: CASSLVATGNEKLFF. CDR3 DNA sequence: TGTGCCAGCAGCTTAGTTGCGACAGGGAATGAAAAACTGTTTTTT.